The next 29 T cell receptor beta chains were all read from a single sample in a study of cytomegalovirus exposure and HLA in healthy donors. PCR was performed using 60 Vbeta and 13 Jbeta primers. Generated by immunoSEQ multiplex PCR, the TCRdb table keeps only in-frame clones and is missing some. The data contain 210,000 or so clones, over 70% of them singletons. Input material: PBMCs. The receptors come from a boy aged 2 to 9 in good health and CMV-seronegative.

The chain uses TRBV6-6 and TRBJ1-2; no firm D call. CDR1 and CDR2 (germline): MNHNY, SVGAGI (reference sequence). V shed 5 bases and J shed 8 bases, with 18 bases lying between them. CDR3 length: 14 amino acids. CDR3 sequence: CASSGGGWSGGYTF. CDR3 coding DNA: TGTGCCAGCAGTGGTGGAGGGTGGTCGGGGGGCTACACCTTC.

This sequence joins TRBV30 and TRBJ2-5; maybe TRBD1 (6 bases). The end of the DNA fits TRBJ2-7 better, so the J call may be wrong. CDR1 is GTSNPN, CDR2 SVGIG, per germline (reference sequence). The CDR3 has 14 amino acids. As DNA, the CDR3 is TGTGCCTGGAGGGTGGCAGGGGCTACCTACGAGCAGTACTTC. It encodes CAWRVAGATYEQYF.

The CDR3 sequence is CASSSRETGGASYEQYF. For the CDR3, the DNA is TGCGCCAGCAGCTCTAGGGAGACAGGGGGCGCCTCCTACGAGCAGTACTTC. This chain connects TRBV4-1 to TRBJ2-5, with 10 bases matching TRBD1. The J call may be in error: the DNA end matches TRBJ2-7 better. In germline, CDR1 is MGHRA, CDR2 YSYEKL. This CDR3 region has 17 residues.

This clone was seen more than once but under ten times. The J gene is TRBJ2-3, the V gene TRBV5-4, with 7 bases that match TRBD1. The CDR3 contains 14 residues. V shed 4 bases and J 1 base; nucleotides not matched to a gene: 3. The V gene's germline CDR1 is SGHNT and CDR2 YYREEE (reference sequence). CDR3 sequence: CASSQGQGTDTQYF. The CDR3 region has the DNA TGTGCCAGCAGCCAAGGACAGGGCACAGATACGCAGTATTTT.

The chain recombines TRBV5-6 with TRBJ1-6; D is unresolved. The ends were cut back, 1 base at V and 4 bases at J, with 12 bases in the middle. Germline assignment: CDR1 SGHDT and CDR2 YYEEEE. This CDR3 has 16 residues. The CDR3, as DNA: TGTGCCAGCAGCTTGAACGGGATAAAGTATAATTCACCCCTCCACTTT. Translated: CASSLNGIKYNSPLHF.

V is TRBV5-1 and J is TRBJ2-4; no clear D. With 2 bases removed from V and 2 bases from J, the gap between germline ends came to 5 bases. The germline V gene encodes CDR1 SGHRS and CDR2 YFSETQ. The CDR3 length is 13 residues. The CDR3 bases are TGCGCCAGCAGCTTAAACACCAAAAACATTCAGTACTTC. Amino acid sequence: CASSLNTKNIQYF.

V is TRBV15 and J is TRBJ2-1, with a weak D call TRBD1 (5 bases). V lost 2 bases, J lost 7 bases, and 9 bases lay in between. The CDR3 extends over 13 amino acids. The V gene's germline CDR1 is LNHNV and CDR2 YYDKDF (reference sequence). This CDR3 reads CATSRLQENEQFF. Here the CDR3 DNA reads TGTGCCACCAGCAGACTACAGGAGAATGAGCAGTTCTTC.

The V gene is TRBV7-9, the J gene TRBJ2-1, with TRBD2 matching over 11 bases. Germline CDR1 and CDR2: SEHNR and FQNEAQ (reference sequence). The CDR3 length is 15 residues. V lost 6 bases and J lost 4; bases outside the gene matches: 5. CDR3 coding DNA: TGTGCCAGCAGGGGGGGACTAGCGGAATACAATGAGCAGTTCTTC. Its translation: CASRGGLAEYNEQFF. Full variable domain (remainder filled in from reference TRBV7-9 and TRBJ2-1): DTGVSQNPRHKITKRGQNVTFRCDPISEHNRLYWYRQTLGQGPEFLTYFQNEAQLEKSRLLSDRFSAERPKGSFSTLEIQRTEQGDSAMYLCASRGGLAEYNEQFFGPGTRLTVL.

The rearrangement joins TRBV30 to TRBJ2-3, with 8 bases aligning to TRBD2. CDR3 length: 14 residues. V lost 3 bases and J lost 11; bases outside the gene matches: 13. Germline V lookup: CDR1 GTSNPN, CDR2 SVGIG (reference sequence). The CDR3 reads CAWSVGGAGERQYF. CDR3 nucleotide sequence: TGTGCCTGGAGCGTCGGGGGGGCCGGGGAGAGGCAGTATTTT.

This clone has only one observation. The V and J genes are TRBV10-3 and TRBJ2-1; 8 bases are a match to TRBD2. The CDR3 sequence is 13 residues long. Trimming cost V 3 bases and J 9 bases; bases outside gene matches: 4. The germline CDR1 and CDR2 sequences are ENHRY and SYGVKD. The CDR3 loop reads CAISEAGRGEQFF. In DNA form, the CDR3 reads TGTGCCATCAGTGAAGCCGGGAGGGGTGAGCAGTTCTTC.

CDR3 sequence: CASSVGLPSTDTQYF. The CDR3 DNA reads as TGTGCCAGCAGCGTGGGACTACCTAGCACAGATACGCAGTATTTT. The J gene is TRBJ2-3, the V gene TRBV9; TRBD2 aligns across 7 bases. The germline V gene has CDR1 SGDLS and CDR2 YYNGEE. Trimming at V came to 2 bases and at J to 0 bases, leaving 3 bases not matched to a gene. The CDR3 contains 15 residues.

This clone appeared a few times. The chain joins TRBV2 to TRBJ2-7; 11 bases map to TRBD2. The CDR3 has 15 amino acids. J lost 6 bases, V lost 4 bases, and 8 bases had no gene match. Looked up from germline, CDR1 is SNHLY and CDR2 is FYNNEI. This CDR3 is CASSGTTSGTGEQYF. In DNA, the CDR3 is TGTGCCAGCAGTGGGACGACTAGCGGGACGGGCGAGCAGTACTTC.

Only a few counts were recorded for this clone. The chain joins TRBV5-4 to TRBJ2-5, with 7 nucleotides matching TRBD1. Trimming cost V 3 bases and J 4 bases; bases outside gene matches: 6. Germline V CDR1 and CDR2: SGHNT, YYREEE (reference sequence). There are 14 residues in the CDR3. The CDR3 sequence is CASSSSTGRETQYF. CDR3 coding DNA: TGTGCCAGCAGCTCCTCGACAGGGAGAGAGACCCAGTACTTC.

This sequence joins TRBV7-8 and TRBJ1-2; 8 bases are a match to TRBD1. Trimming removed 4 bases from V and 9 bases from J; junction bases left unmatched: 4. Germline CDR1 SGHVS, CDR2 FQNEAQ. The CDR3 covers 12 residues. For the CDR3, the DNA is TGTGCCAGCAGCTCGGGACAGGAAAGCTACACCTTC. Translation gives CASSSGQESYTF.

The chain couples TRBV2 to TRBJ1-4; no firm D call. Germline lookup yields CDR1 SNHLY and CDR2 FYNNEI. The CDR3 has 13 amino acids. V dropped 11 bases and J dropped 7 bases, with 17 bases sitting between them. The CDR3 sequence: CAWAGGPSEKLFF. The CDR3 bases are TGTGCCTGGGCAGGAGGCCCCTCTGAAAAACTGTTTTTT.

V is TRBV6-5 and J is TRBJ1-5, with D hard to call. The germline CDR1 and CDR2 sequences are MNHEY and SVGAGI. CDR3 size: 15 residues. The germline V and J ends were trimmed by 7 bases and 0 bases, with 13 bases remaining between them. The CDR3 spells CASTPSFYSNQPQHF. CDR3 nucleotides: TGTGCCAGCACCCCGTCCTTTTATAGCAATCAGCCCCAGCATTTT.

The V and J genes are TRBV29-1 and TRBJ1-2; D is possibly TRBD1 (6 bases). From germline, CDR1 is SQVTM and CDR2 ANQGSEA. V shed 6 bases and J shed 6 bases, with 8 bases lying between them. The CDR3 consists of 10 residues. Here the CDR3 DNA reads TGCAGCGTAGAGGGGGATGGCTACACCTTC. This codes for CSVEGDGYTF.

CDR3 nucleotides: TGTGCCAGCAGCCTGGGACAGGGTAGGAACAATGAGCAGTTCTTC. Amino acids: CASSLGQGRNNEQFF. The rearrangement links TRBV6-5 to TRBJ2-1; 9 bases are shared with TRBD1. The CDR3 has 15 amino acids. The trim removed 6 bases at V and 5 bases at J, leaving 8 bases unmatched. Germline lookup yields CDR1 MNHEY and CDR2 SVGAGI.

This clone has only a few counts. The chain is built from TRBV7-9 and TRBJ2-5; TRBD1 might be the D (8 bases). Trimming took off 5 bases at V and 5 bases at J, with 18 bases between the two ends. This CDR3 has 15 amino acids. The germline CDR1 and CDR2 sequences are SEHNR and FQNEAQ (reference sequence). The CDR3 is CASSNRGRAEETQYF. The CDR3 DNA reads TGTGCCAGCAGCAACAGGGGGAGGGCCGAGGAGACCCAGTACTTC. Variable domain in full (rest from reference TRBV7-9 and TRBJ2-5): DTGVSQNPRHKITKRGQNVTFRCDPISEHNRLYWYRQTLGQGPEFLTYFQNEAQLEKSRLLSDRFSAERPKGSFSTLEIQRTEQGDSAMYLCASSNRGRAEETQYFGPGTRLLVL.

The CDR3 region has the DNA TGCAGCGTTGAAAAAGGAGGGTCTAACACCGGGGAGCTGTTTTTT. Protein sequence: CSVEKGGSNTGELFF. The chain recombines TRBV29-1 with TRBJ2-2, with D maybe TRBD2 (6 bases). Germline CDR1 reads SQVTM; CDR2 reads ANQGSEA. Deletions cut 2 bases from V and 2 bases from J, with 12 bases between. The CDR3 loop spans 15 amino acids.

This clone was detected a few times. CDR3 in DNA: TGTGCCAGCAGCTTGGGATTGTTGGCAGGGCCCTACGAGCAGTACTTC. It specifies CASSLGLLAGPYEQYF. V and J are TRBV5-6 and TRBJ2-7; maybe TRBD1 (5 bases). The V and J ends lost 0 bases and 2 bases respectively, with 15 bases between them. The CDR3 is 16 residues long. Germline lookup yields CDR1 SGHDT and CDR2 YYEEEE.

V and J are TRBV4-1 and TRBJ2-1, with D maybe TRBD1 (5 bases). The CDR3 is made up of 15 amino acids. V lost 0 bases to trimming and J lost 4 bases, with 10 bases between them. CDR1 is MGHRA, CDR2 YSYEKL, per germline. The CDR3 here is CASSQDQDTYNEQFF. CDR3 sequence (DNA): TGCGCCAGCAGCCAAGATCAGGACACATACAATGAGCAGTTCTTC.

The gene calls are TRBV7-9 and TRBJ1-1, with TRBD1 matching 7 bases. The CDR3 loop spans 14 amino acids. V lost 5 bases and J lost 4; bases outside the gene matches: 7. The germline V gene encodes CDR1 SEHNR and CDR2 FQNEAQ (reference sequence). CDR3 sequence: CASSIHSGGTEAFF. In nucleotides, the CDR3 is TGTGCCAGCAGCATCCATTCAGGGGGCACTGAAGCTTTCTTT.

The chain employs TRBV12-5 and TRBJ2-7; D gene unclear. The V gene lost 5 bases and the J gene lost 5 bases, with 13 bases spanning the gap. This CDR3 is built from 13 residues. Germline V lookup: CDR1 LGHNT, CDR2 FRNRAP. The CDR3 is CASGPPYKNEQYF. In nucleotides, the CDR3 is TGTGCTAGTGGTCCCCCGTATAAAAACGAGCAGTACTTC.

The genes are TRBV18 and TRBJ1-2; the D gene is possibly TRBD1 (6 bases). Germline V gene sequence: CDR1 KGHSH, CDR2 LQKENI. V lost 0 bases and J 8 bases, leaving 16 bases between the germline ends. CDR3 length: 15 residues. CDR3 DNA sequence: TGTGCCAGCTCACCACCGGGGGCTTCGTCCGGCGGCTACACCTTC. Encoded protein: CASSPPGASSGGYTF.

The V gene is TRBV4-1, the J gene TRBJ2-7; 10 nucleotides agree with TRBD2. V dropped 2 bases and J dropped 3; count of bases not matched to a gene: 7. This CDR3 is 16 amino acids long. Per germline, CDR1 MGHRA and CDR2 YSYEKL. The CDR3 DNA reads TGCGCCAGCAGCCAACTACTAGCGGGACAGGACTACGAGCAGTACTTC. It encodes CASSQLLAGQDYEQYF.

This chain connects TRBV30 to TRBJ2-5, with 7 bases identical to TRBD2. Germline lookup yields CDR1 GTSNPN and CDR2 SVGIG (reference sequence). CDR3 length equals 14 residues. J gave up 2 bases and V 3 bases, and 6 bases lay outside the gene matches. The CDR3 is CAWRDSGFQETQYF. The DNA for the CDR3 is TGTGCCTGGAGGGATAGCGGGTTTCAAGAGACCCAGTACTTC.

The chain couples TRBV19 to TRBJ2-1, with 10 bases fitting TRBD1. Losses at the gene ends were 6 bases for V and 6 bases for J; bases not matched to a gene: 14. Germline CDR1 and CDR2: LNHDA and SQIVND (reference sequence). This CDR3 comprises 17 residues. This CDR3 is CASSPGGGTGASNEQFF. The CDR3 nucleotides are TGTGCCAGTAGCCCAGGGGGGGGGACAGGGGCTAGCAATGAGCAGTTCTTC.

This rearrangement joins TRBV5-6 to TRBJ2-5; TRBD2 might be the D (5 bases). The J call may be faulty, since TRBJ2-7 better matches the DNA end. The germline gives CDR1 SGHDT, CDR2 YYEEEE. The CDR3 covers 14 residues. CDR3 coding DNA: TGTGCCAGCAGCCCCGTGGCGGGTTCCTACGAGCAGTACTTC. It is translated as CASSPVAGSYEQYF.